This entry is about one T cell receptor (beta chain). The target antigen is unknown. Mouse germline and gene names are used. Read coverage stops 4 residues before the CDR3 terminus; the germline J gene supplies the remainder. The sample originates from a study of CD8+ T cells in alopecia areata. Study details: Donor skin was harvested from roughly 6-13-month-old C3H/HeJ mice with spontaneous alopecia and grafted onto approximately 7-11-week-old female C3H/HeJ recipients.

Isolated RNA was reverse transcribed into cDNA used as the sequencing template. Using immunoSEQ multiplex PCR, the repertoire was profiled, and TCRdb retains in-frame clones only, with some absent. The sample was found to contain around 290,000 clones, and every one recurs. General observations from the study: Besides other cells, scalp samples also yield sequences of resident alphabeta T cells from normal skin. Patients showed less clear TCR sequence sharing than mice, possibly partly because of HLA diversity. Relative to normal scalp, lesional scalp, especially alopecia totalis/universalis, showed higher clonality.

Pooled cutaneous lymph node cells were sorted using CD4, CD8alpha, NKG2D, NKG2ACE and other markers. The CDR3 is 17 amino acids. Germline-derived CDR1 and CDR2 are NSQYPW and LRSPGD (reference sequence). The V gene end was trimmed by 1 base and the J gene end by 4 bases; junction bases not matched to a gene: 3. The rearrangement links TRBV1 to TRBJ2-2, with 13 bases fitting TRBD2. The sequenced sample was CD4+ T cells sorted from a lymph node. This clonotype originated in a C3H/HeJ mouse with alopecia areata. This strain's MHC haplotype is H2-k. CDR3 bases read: TGCACCTGCAGTGCAGGGACTGGGGGGGCCGGCACCGGG. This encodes CTCSAGTGGAGTG. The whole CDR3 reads CTCSAGTGGAGTGQLYF. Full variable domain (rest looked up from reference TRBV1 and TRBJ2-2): VTLLEQNPRWRLVPRGQAVNLRCILKNSQYPWMSWYQQDLQKQLQWLFTLRSPGDKEVKSLPGADYLATRVTDTELRLQVANMSQGRTLYCTCSAGTGGAGTGQLYFGEGSKLTVL.